Presented here are 23 T cell receptor beta chains from one specimen sequenced in a study of cytomegalovirus exposure and HLA in healthy donors (dated by TCRdb to about 2017). Library preparation used the immunoSEQ multiplex PCR assay. For the multiplex PCR, a mixture combining 60 forward primers for TCR Vbeta segments and 13 reverse primers for TCR Jbeta segments was used. TCRdb re-hosts the immuneACCESS table, in-frame sequences only. Its copies lack some clones; in the studies checked, an unresolved V gene accounts for under half of them, and the cause for the rest is not known. For this sample there are roughly 52,000 clones; around 52% appear just once. In total, the top ten clones hold 10% to 15% of the sample. Sequenced input: PBMCs. The receptors stem from a human donor in good health.

CDR3 nucleotide sequence: TGCGCCAGCAGCCAAGGCGACTCAGGGGGCAATCAGCCCCAGCATTTT. Protein sequence: CASSQGDSGGNQPQHF. The chain carries TRBV4-1 and TRBJ1-5; weak D call: TRBD1 (6 bases). V lost 1 base, J lost 2 bases, and 12 bases lay in between. The CDR3 is made up of 16 amino acids. CDR1 and CDR2 from the germline V gene are MGHRA and YSYEKL.

The chain employs TRBV6-4 and TRBJ2-2; 7 bases align to TRBD1. CDR3 length: 16 residues. After removal of 5 bases from V and 4 bases from J, the junction contained 10 bases not matched to a gene. Germline CDR1 reads MRHNA; CDR2 reads SNTAGT. DNA of the CDR3: TGTGCCAGCAGTCCACGAGGGGGCTTGAGCACCGGGGAGCTGTTTTTT. This sequence encodes CASSPRGGLSTGELFF.

The chain carries TRBV11-2 and TRBJ2-1, with 7 bases aligning to TRBD2. The CDR3 is made up of 15 amino acids. CDR1 and CDR2 from the germline V gene are SGHAT and FQNNGV. J was trimmed by 3 bases and V by 8 bases; bases with no gene match: 10. The CDR3 spells CASGRRGTIYNEQFF. Here the CDR3 DNA reads TGTGCCAGCGGCCGGCGGGGGACGATCTACAATGAGCAGTTCTTC.

The sample holds a few counts of this clone. The same CDR3 also results from other DNA sequences found in this sample. The gene calls are TRBV4-1 and TRBJ2-7; D unresolved. CDR3 length: 15 residues. The V end lost 0 bases, the J end lost 3 bases, and 12 bases lay between the germline ends. CDR1 and CDR2 from the germline V gene are MGHRA and YSYEKL. The CDR3 DNA reads TGCGCCAGCAGCCAAGAGTCAGGTCGAAACTACGAGCAGTACTTC. Its translation: CASSQESGRNYEQYF.

The chain joins TRBV11-2 to TRBJ2-5; 8 nucleotides agree with TRBD2. The V gene end was trimmed by 2 bases and the J gene end by 9 bases; junction bases not matched to a gene: 20. Germline V CDR1 and CDR2: SGHAT, FQNNGV. This CDR3 has 18 amino acids. DNA for the CDR3: TGTGCCAGCAGCTTAACTTCTGTTCGCGGGCAGCGGGGGAGATCCCAGTACTTC. Residues: CASSLTSVRGQRGRSQYF.

This clone turned up a few times. This sequence joins TRBV4-1 and TRBJ2-6, with TRBD1 matching over 8 bases. Germline-derived CDR1 and CDR2 are MGHRA and YSYEKL. With 4 bases clipped from V and 1 base from J, the junction kept 15 bases outside the gene matches. The CDR3 is 20 residues long. The CDR3, as DNA: TGCGCCAGCAGCCGAAAGGGGTGGAGACAGGGGAATTCTGGGGCCAACGTCCTGACTTTC. This codes for CASSRKGWRQGNSGANVLTF.

The chain uses TRBV7-2 and TRBJ1-5, with 7 bases identical to TRBD1. Looked up from germline, CDR1 is SGHTA and CDR2 is FQGNSA. With 5 bases clipped from V and 9 bases from J, the junction kept 16 bases outside the gene matches. This CDR3 is built from 16 residues. This chain's CDR3 is CASSTGEDRFFRPQHF. The CDR3, as DNA: TGTGCCAGCAGCACCGGAGAGGACAGGTTCTTTAGGCCCCAGCATTTT.

V usage is TRBV9 and J usage is TRBJ2-5, with 9 bases lining up with TRBD2. The CDR3 totals 17 residues. Germline V lookup: CDR1 SGDLS, CDR2 YYNGEE. V trimming: 0 bases; J trimming: 5 bases; junction bases outside the gene matches: 11. This chain's CDR3 is CASSVAGGGAISETQYF. CDR3 bases: TGTGCCAGCAGCGTAGCTGGCGGGGGGGCCATTAGTGAGACCCAGTACTTC.

The CDR3 region has the DNA TGTGCCAGCACCCGGGATTCCGGGAACACTGAAGCTTTCTTT. This encodes CASTRDSGNTEAFF. The genes are TRBV18 and TRBJ1-1, with D hard to call. The CDR3 length is 14 residues. The V gene lost 8 bases and the J gene lost 1 base, with 14 bases spanning the gap. Germline CDR1 and CDR2: KGHSH and LQKENI.

The chain combines TRBV18 with TRBJ2-7, with a possible D match to TRBD1 (6 bases). Trimming took 3 bases from V and 5 from J, leaving 14 bases between them. Germline loops: CDR1 KGHSH, CDR2 LQKENI. The CDR3 has 14 residues. CDR3 region: CASSPSTGFNEQYF. Written as DNA, the CDR3 is TGTGCCAGCTCACCTTCAACAGGGTTCAACGAGCAGTACTTC.

The chain joins TRBV6-5 to TRBJ1-6; D unresolved. Looked up from germline, CDR1 is MNHEY and CDR2 is SVGAGI. The CDR3 is made up of 15 amino acids. V was pared by 0 bases and J by 6 bases, with 9 bases between. The CDR3 sequence: CASSYSGQTNSPLHF. CDR3 DNA: TGTGCCAGCAGTTACTCGGGCCAGACTAATTCACCCCTCCACTTT.

The rearrangement uses TRBV2 and TRBJ2-7; 9 bases map to TRBD1. The junction had 6 bases not matched to a gene; V was cut back by 6 bases and J by 0 bases. Looked up from germline, CDR1 is SNHLY and CDR2 is FYNNEI. The CDR3 runs 15 residues. CDR3: CASSKPGQGSYEQYF. In DNA form, the CDR3 reads TGTGCCAGCAGCAAACCGGGACAGGGCTCCTACGAGCAGTACTTC.

This chain connects TRBV19 to TRBJ1-6; TRBD1 agrees at 8 bases. The CDR3 length is 13 residues. V lost 3 bases and J lost 16; bases outside the gene matches: 8. Germline loops: CDR1 LNHDA, CDR2 SQIVND (reference sequence). Here the CDR3 DNA reads TGTGCCAGTAGTATTCAGGGACAGGTTCGTCTCCACTTT. Translated: CASSIQGQVRLHF.

J is TRBJ1-6 and V is TRBV7-8; 7 nucleotides match TRBD1. Germline CDR1 reads SGHVS; CDR2 reads FQNEAQ. The junction had 15 bases not matched to a gene; V was cut back by 5 bases and J by 2 bases. CDR3 length equals 19 residues. Here the CDR3 DNA reads TGTGCCAGCAGCCCCCGCCCCCGACAGGGAACCCCCTATAATTCACCCCTCCACTTT. The encoded protein is CASSPRPRQGTPYNSPLHF.

This sequence joins TRBV5-1 and TRBJ2-5; D ambiguous. CDR3 length: 15 residues. The germline CDR1 and CDR2 sequences are SGHRS and YFSETQ. The V end lost 0 bases, the J end lost 2 bases, and 11 bases lay between the germline ends. The CDR3 sequence: CASSLAAQIQETQYF. The CDR3 DNA follows: TGCGCCAGCAGCTTGGCTGCACAAATACAAGAGACCCAGTACTTC.

CDR3 amino acids: CAWSAQGYEQYF. In nucleotides, the CDR3 is TGTGCCTGGAGTGCTCAGGGCTACGAGCAGTACTTC. The chain uses TRBV30 and TRBJ2-7; possible D gene TRBD1, 5 bases. Germline V gene lookup returns CDR1 GTSNPN and CDR2 SVGIG (reference sequence). This CDR3 is 12 amino acids long. V lost 1 base to trimming and J lost 3 bases, with 7 bases between them.

In its sample, this clone was seen a few times. The rearrangement joins TRBV19 to TRBJ2-7, with 7 bases fitting TRBD1. With V trimmed by 1 base and J by 2 bases, 2 bases remained unmatched. In germline, CDR1 is LNHDA, CDR2 SQIVND (reference sequence). This CDR3 spans 14 amino acids. This CDR3 reads CASSIAGTAYEQYF. CDR3 bases: TGTGCCAGTAGTATAGCGGGGACAGCCTACGAGCAGTACTTC.

With regard to this clone: Distinct nucleotide sequences in the sample also encode this CDR3. The J gene is TRBJ2-4, the V gene TRBV4-2; 7 nucleotides match TRBD1. This CDR3 contains 14 residues. With 4 bases clipped from V and 5 bases from J, the junction kept 5 bases outside the gene matches. Germline V CDR1 and CDR2: LGHNA, YNFKEQ. The CDR3 is CASSRRGTENIQYF. DNA of the CDR3: TGTGCCAGCAGCCGCCGAGGGACAGAAAACATTCAGTACTTC.

The chain employs TRBV5-4 and TRBJ2-3, with D perhaps TRBD1 (7 bases). CDR3 length: 14 residues. Germline CDR1 and CDR2: SGHNT and YYREEE (reference sequence). V dropped 1 base and J dropped 7 bases, with 13 bases sitting between them. This CDR3 reads CASSLRQGGNTQYF. Here the CDR3 DNA reads TGTGCCAGCAGCTTGAGACAGGGAGGAAATACGCAGTATTTT.

This chain connects TRBV7-2 to TRBJ2-1; the match to TRBD2 covers 7 bases. The CDR3 runs 15 residues. Germline V gene sequence: CDR1 SGHTA, CDR2 FQGNSA. J lost 15 bases, V lost 5 bases, and 19 bases had no gene match. The CDR3 coding sequence is TGTGCCAGCAGCCCGAACTTGACGCCGGGAGGACACCCGTTCTTC. Its translation: CASSPNLTPGGHPFF.

This clone was recorded once. The V gene is TRBV7-2, the J gene TRBJ1-5; 9 bases match TRBD1. The V segment lost 7 bases and the J segment 0 bases; nucleotides outside the gene matches: 4. The CDR3 runs 15 residues. The V gene's germline CDR1 is SGHTA and CDR2 FQGNSA. The CDR3 DNA reads TGTGCCAGCACCGGACAGGGGCTTAGCAATCAGCCCCAGCATTTT. It codes for CASTGQGLSNQPQHF.

The V gene is TRBV4-3, the J gene TRBJ2-6, with D unresolved. V dropped 0 bases and J dropped 2 bases, with 11 bases sitting between them. Germline CDR1 and CDR2: LGHNA and YSLEER. The CDR3 is 17 residues long. The CDR3 loop reads CASSQDRLQAGANVLTF. The CDR3 DNA reads TGCGCCAGCAGCCAAGACAGGTTGCAGGCTGGGGCCAACGTCCTGACTTTC.

This chain joins TRBV27 and TRBJ2-7; TRBD1 aligns across 7 bases. The germline CDR1 and CDR2 sequences are MNHEY and SMNVEV (reference sequence). The CDR3 extends over 12 amino acids. After removal of 6 bases from V and 10 bases from J, the junction contained 9 bases not matched to a gene. CDR3 bases: TGTGCCAGCAGAGGACAGGCGATCAAACAGTACTTC. Protein: CASRGQAIKQYF.